Listed below are T cell receptor beta chains from one sample, sequenced in a study of technical replicates of blood from several donors. Sequencing used immunoSEQ multiplex PCR; TCRdb keeps in-frame clones, though not all of them. The sample includes around 9,000 clones, 75% to 95% of them seen just once. Sequencing was done on a sample of PBMCs. Receptor source: a human donor in good health. The CDR3 runs from the conserved cysteine through the conserved F or W. D genes are given only for firm matches. Expanded clones get a size class; other rows say once, few or many, or leave the size out.

CDR3 length	clone size	J gene	D gene	V gene	CDR3 protein	CDR3 DNA
15	NA	TRBJ1-1	TRBD1	TRBV6-4	CASSEGQGGRTEAFF	TGTGCCAGCAGTGAGGGGCAGGGGGGTCGGACTGAAGCTTTCTTT
14	NA	TRBJ2-7	TRBD2	TRBV10-3	CAINPGTSEYEQYF	TGTGCCATCAACCCCGGGACTAGCGAATACGAGCAGTACTTC
15	NA	TRBJ2-3	NA	TRBV5-1	CASSRGLAGTDTQYF	TGCGCCAGCAGCCGAGGTCTAGCCGGCACAGATACGCAGTATTTT
14	NA	TRBJ2-7	NA	TRBV5-8	CASSLGDTGYEQYF	TGTGCCAGCAGCTTGGGGGACACTGGCTACGAGCAGTACTTC
16	NA	TRBJ2-7	TRBD1	TRBV7-4	CASSSTGTESIYEQYF	TGTGCCAGCAGCTCTACAGGGACAGAGTCGATTTACGAGCAGTACTTC
15	NA	TRBJ1-5	TRBD1	TRBV7-9	CASSQDRGHDQPQHF	TGTGCCAGCAGCCAAGACAGGGGGCATGATCAGCCCCAGCATTTT
16	NA	TRBJ2-7	NA	TRBV5-6	CASSLEGVGSSYEQYF	TGTGCCAGCAGCTTGGAGGGGGTGGGAAGCTCCTACGAGCAGTACTTC
15	NA	TRBJ2-5	NA	TRBV30	CAWSAGLQLQETQYF	TGTGCCTGGAGTGCAGGACTGCAGCTCCAAGAGACCCAGTACTTC
19	NA	TRBJ2-2	TRBD1	TRBV19	CASSIGRWDRRSGTGELFF	TGTGCCAGTAGTATTGGTAGATGGGACAGGCGTTCGGGCACCGGGGAGCTGTTTTTT
12	NA	TRBJ2-5	NA	TRBV30	CAWSEGGETQYF	TGTGCCTGGAGCGAAGGGGGAGAGACCCAGTACTTC
15	once	TRBJ2-1	NA	TRBV5-8	CASSLGSGPYNEQFF	TGTGCCAGCAGCTTGGGCAGCGGACCCTACAATGAGCAGTTCTTC
14	NA	TRBJ1-2	TRBD1	TRBV30	CAWSPDRGRAGYTF	TGTGCCTGGAGTCCAGACAGGGGACGGGCGGGCTACACCTTC
15	NA	TRBJ2-7	TRBD1	TRBV15	CATSDDRDRGGEQYF	TGTGCCACCAGCGACGACCGGGACAGGGGAGGCGAGCAGTACTTC
18	NA	TRBJ2-1	TRBD2	TRBV27	CASSLLRSGGLHPNEQFF	TGTGCCAGCAGTTTATTACGAAGCGGGGGCCTTCACCCCAATGAGCAGTTCTTC
13	NA	TRBJ1-5	NA	TRBV27	CASTGQPNQPQHF	TGTGCCAGCACCGGACAGCCTAATCAGCCCCAGCATTTT
15	NA	TRBJ1-3	NA	TRBV4-2	CASSQEWQRDGTIYF	TGTGCCAGCAGCCAAGAATGGCAGCGGGACGGCACCATATATTTT
14	NA	TRBJ2-1	TRBD1	TRBV6-6	CASSSQGAYNEQFF	TGTGCCAGCAGTTCACAGGGGGCCTACAATGAGCAGTTCTTC
15	NA	TRBJ1-1	TRBD1	TRBV27	CASSFVGQGATEAFF	TGTGCCAGCAGTTTTGTGGGCCAGGGGGCGACTGAAGCTTTCTTT
14	NA	TRBJ2-2	NA	TRBV6-1	CASSEQVNTGELFF	TGTGCCAGCAGTGAACAGGTGAACACCGGGGAGCTGTTTTTT
15	NA	TRBJ2-7	NA	TRBV7-8	CASSLLALSSYEQYF	TGTGCCAGCAGCTTACTAGCGTTAAGCTCCTACGAGCAGTACTTC
15	NA	TRBJ2-7	TRBD2	TRBV9	CASSVTSGKPYEQYF	TGTGCCAGCAGCGTGACTAGCGGAAAGCCCTACGAGCAGTACTTC
13	once	TRBJ1-2	NA	TRBV27	CASRYREGYGYTF	TGTGCCAGCAGGTACAGGGAGGGCTATGGCTACACCTTC
16	NA	TRBJ1-2	TRBD1	TRBV25-1	CASSELPGQFSRGYTF	TGTGCCAGCAGTGAACTTCCGGGACAGTTTTCTCGGGGCTACACCTTC
18	NA	TRBJ2-7	TRBD2	TRBV11-1	CASSGTTSGRGSSYEQYF	TGTGCCAGCAGCGGGACGACTAGCGGGAGGGGGAGCTCCTACGAGCAGTACTTC
13	few	TRBJ1-5	TRBD1	TRBV30	CAWNNRGDQPQHF	TGTGCCTGGAATAACAGGGGGGATCAGCCCCAGCATTTT
11	NA	TRBJ1-1	NA	TRBV19	CASSFGTEAFF	TGTGCCAGTAGTTTCGGCACTGAAGCTTTCTTT
15	NA	TRBJ1-1	TRBD1	TRBV6-5	CASRKTGGGSTEAFF	TGTGCCAGCAGAAAGACAGGGGGTGGTTCTACTGAAGCTTTCTTT
14	few	TRBJ2-1	NA	TRBV6-4	CASSDKGDYNEQFF	TGTGCCAGCAGTGACAAAGGGGACTACAATGAGCAGTTCTTC
12	NA	TRBJ2-7	NA	TRBV2	CASSPTHGEQYF	TGTGCCAGCAGTCCTACCCATGGCGAGCAGTACTTC
13	once	TRBJ2-5	NA	TRBV5-1	CASSLVLLETQYF	TGCGCCAGCAGCTTGGTTCTATTAGAGACCCAGTACTTC
13	NA	TRBJ2-7	TRBD1	TRBV7-3	CASSTGQHYEQYF	TGTGCCAGCAGCACGGGACAGCACTACGAGCAGTACTTC
11	NA	TRBJ2-5	NA	TRBV10-2	CASTSQETQYF	TGCGCCAGCACCTCCCAAGAGACCCAGTACTTC
13	NA	TRBJ2-2	TRBD1	TRBV5-8	CASSWTGPGELFF	TGTGCCAGCAGCTGGACAGGGCCCGGGGAGCTGTTTTTT
13	NA	TRBJ2-2	NA	TRBV19	CASSTSGSGELFF	TGTGCCAGTAGTACCTCAGGGTCCGGGGAGCTGTTTTTT
13	NA	TRBJ2-7	TRBD1	TRBV30	CAWAPGQAYEQYF	TGTGCCTGGGCTCCGGGACAGGCCTACGAGCAGTACTTC
15	NA	TRBJ2-3	NA	TRBV7-9	CASSLARVGPDTQYF	TGTGCCAGCAGCTTAGCGCGGGTAGGGCCAGATACGCAGTATTTT
13	NA	TRBJ2-1	NA	TRBV11-3	CASSLRENNEQFF	TGTGCCAGCAGCTTAAGGGAGAACAATGAGCAGTTCTTC
15	few	TRBJ1-1	TRBD1	TRBV2	CASGTIQGAYTEAFF	TGTGCCAGCGGAACGATACAGGGGGCCTACACTGAAGCTTTCTTT
14	NA	TRBJ2-7	NA	TRBV27	CASSLRTGGYEQYF	TGTGCCAGCAGTTTACGGACAGGAGGGTACGAGCAGTACTTC
13	NA	TRBJ2-3	NA	TRBV5-1	CASSREDTDTQYF	TGCGCCAGCTCTAGGGAGGATACAGATACGCAGTATTTT
15	NA	TRBJ2-1	NA	TRBV7-3	CASRFSGSRWSEQFF	TGTGCCAGCAGATTTAGCGGCTCCCGTTGGAGTGAGCAGTTCTTC
14	NA	TRBJ2-5	NA	TRBV21-1	CASSKATGQETQYF	TGTGCCAGCAGCAAAGCAACAGGACAAGAGACCCAGTACTTC
15	NA	TRBJ2-7	TRBD1	TRBV4-1	CASSQDTGGFDEQYF	TGCGCCAGCAGCCAAGACACAGGGGGTTTCGACGAGCAGTACTTC
15	once	TRBJ2-7	TRBD2	TRBV5-1	CASSLGGGSSYEQYF	TGCGCCAGCAGCTTGGGCGGCGGGAGCTCCTACGAGCAGTACTTC
16	once	TRBJ2-4	NA	TRBV18	CASSPGAFQSKNIQYF	TGTGCCAGCTCACCAGGGGCCTTTCAGTCCAAAAACATTCAGTACTTC
12	NA	TRBJ2-1	NA	TRBV19	CASSEGRNEQFF	TGTGCCAGTAGTGAGGGTAGGAATGAGCAGTTCTTC
18	NA	TRBJ1-5	NA	TRBV21-1	CASSKENRGLNSNQPQHF	TGTGCCAGCAGCAAAGAAAACAGGGGGCTTAATAGCAATCAGCCCCAGCATTTT
13	NA	TRBJ2-3	NA	TRBV30	CAWSYGGTDTQYF	TGTGCCTGGAGTTACGGGGGCACAGATACGCAGTATTTT
15	NA	TRBJ2-5	TRBD1	TRBV19	CASMDATGGQETQYF	TGTGCCAGTATGGATGCGACAGGGGGCCAAGAGACCCAGTACTTC
14	NA	TRBJ2-7	NA	TRBV10-3	CAIKTGTFSYEQYF	TGTGCCATCAAAACCGGGACTTTTTCCTACGAGCAGTACTTC
14	NA	TRBJ1-1	TRBD1	TRBV12-5	CASGWGTGVTEAFF	TGTGCTAGTGGTTGGGGGACAGGGGTTACTGAAGCTTTCTTT
14	NA	TRBJ1-1	TRBD1	TRBV30	CAWTPTGGITEAFF	TGTGCCTGGACCCCGACAGGGGGCATCACTGAAGCTTTCTTT
16	NA	TRBJ2-1	TRBD2	TRBV11-3	CASSSGTSGRASEQFF	TGTGCCAGCAGCTCGGGGACTAGCGGGAGGGCCTCTGAGCAGTTCTTC
13	NA	TRBJ2-7	NA	TRBV6-1	CASSERGPYEQYF	TGTGCCAGCAGTGAGCGGGGACCCTACGAGCAGTACTTC
15	once	TRBJ1-5	TRBD1	TRBV4-2	CASSQEQGAGQPQHF	TGTGCCAGCAGCCAAGAACAGGGGGCCGGTCAGCCCCAGCATTTT